This entry is about one TCR beta chain. Its antigen has not been determined. There are no base qualities to consult, and no much larger clone falls within one base. Collaborating institutions collected whole blood in K2EDTA tubes following their own protocols. For TCRbeta analysis, collaborators shipped samples in one of three forms: frozen whole blood, isolated PBMCs, or DNA extracted from either of those sample types. This entry comes from a study of blood T cell repertoires in COVID-19 (dated by TCRdb to 2020 to 2022). The study in broad terms: Samples from collaborators originated in the United States, Italy and Spain and spanned both the acute and convalescent phases of COVID-19. The dataset comprised deeply sampled blood TCRbeta repertoires from subjects exposed to, actively infected with, or recovered from COVID-19. Where available, HLA class I and class II types were taken from metadata supplied by the sample provider and were not determined by assay-based typing. Samples came from the ongoing ImmuneRACE study (first 160 participants) plus 1,254 subjects from 6 global collaborators. The prospective study material was composed of cDNA or gDNA derived from T cells, B-cell-depleted T cells, or PBMCs. A freely available public database, intended as a resource for researchers studying the immune response to SARS-CoV-2, is where the repertoires were released. Nearly every sample came with metadata listing a de-identified subject ID, COVID-19 status, age in years and sex.

TCRbeta CDR3 regions were amplified from genomic DNA by means of the immunoSEQ Assay, a bias-controlled multiplex PCR. Under the source paper's analysis protocol: The number of nucleated cells in each sample was estimated by amplification of reference gene primers within the assay. To quantify the absolute abundance of each unique TCRbeta CDR3 rearrangement, sequence reads were collapsed and filtered. Productive Simpson clonality was computed per sample as the square root of Simpson's diversity index over productive rearrangements. Not all clones reach the TCRdb copy of this immuneACCESS table, which keeps in-frame sequences only. Checked studies attribute under half of the gap to unresolved V genes and leave the rest unexplained. Clone size and the V and J calls come from that table; the DNA yielded D and trimming. A total of approximately 160,000 clones appear in this sample, around 90% of them only once. The ten largest account for around 17% of the sample.

Here is what the overall study found, with its caveats: The amount of clinical and demographic metadata varied by source and participant and was provided uncurated.

What was sequenced was peripheral blood. This TCR derives from a man aged 55 to 70 with active or convalescent COVID-19.

The DNA sequence follows: TGCGCCAGCAGCTTTTCAGGGGTGAACACTGAAGCTTTCTTT. It codes for CASSFSGVNTEAFF. Rearrangement joined TRBV5-1 to TRBJ1-1, with TRBD1 tentatively as D gene (6 bases match). CDR1 SGHRS and CDR2 YFSETQ are derived from the germline V gene. V loses 2 bases, J loses 0 bases, and the germline ends lie 8 bases apart. From cysteine to phenylalanine, the CDR3 is 14 amino acids long. Of the read, only the CDR3 DNA is kept; its 42 bases are in frame from base 1. The full variable domain, completed from the reference TRBV5-1 and TRBJ1-1 proteins outside the CDR3, reads KAGVTQTPRYLIKTRGQQVTLSCSPISGHRSVSWYQQTPGQGLQFLFEYFSETQRNKGNFPGRFSGRQFSNSRSEMNVSTLELGDSALYLCASSFSGVNTEAFFGQGTRLTVV.